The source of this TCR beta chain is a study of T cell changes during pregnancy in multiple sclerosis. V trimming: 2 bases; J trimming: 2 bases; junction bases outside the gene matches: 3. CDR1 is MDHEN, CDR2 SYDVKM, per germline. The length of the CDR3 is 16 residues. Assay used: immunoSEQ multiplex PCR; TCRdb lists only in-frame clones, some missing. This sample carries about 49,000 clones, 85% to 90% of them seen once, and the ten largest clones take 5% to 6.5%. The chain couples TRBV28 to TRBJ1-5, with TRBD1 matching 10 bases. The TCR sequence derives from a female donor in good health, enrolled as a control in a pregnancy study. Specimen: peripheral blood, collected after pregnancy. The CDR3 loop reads CASSLRQGAGNQPQHF. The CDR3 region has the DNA TGTGCCAGCAGTTTAAGACAGGGGGCTGGCAATCAGCCCCAGCATTTT.